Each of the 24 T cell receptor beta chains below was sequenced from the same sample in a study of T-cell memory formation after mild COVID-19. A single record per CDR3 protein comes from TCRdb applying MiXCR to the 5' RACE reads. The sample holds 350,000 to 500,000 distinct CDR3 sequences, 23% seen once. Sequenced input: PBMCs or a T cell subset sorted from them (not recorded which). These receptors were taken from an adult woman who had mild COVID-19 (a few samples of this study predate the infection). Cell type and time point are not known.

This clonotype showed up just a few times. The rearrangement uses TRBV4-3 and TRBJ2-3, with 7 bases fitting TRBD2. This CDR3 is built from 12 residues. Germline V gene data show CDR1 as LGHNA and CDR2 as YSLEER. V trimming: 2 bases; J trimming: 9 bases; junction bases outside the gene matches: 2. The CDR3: CASSQLGGTQYF. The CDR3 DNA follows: TGCGCCAGCAGCCAACTGGGGGGGACGCAGTATTTT.

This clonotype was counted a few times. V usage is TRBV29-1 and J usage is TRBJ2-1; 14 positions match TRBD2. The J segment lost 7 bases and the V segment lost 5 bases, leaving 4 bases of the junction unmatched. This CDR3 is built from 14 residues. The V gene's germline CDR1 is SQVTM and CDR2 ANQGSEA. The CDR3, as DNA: TGCAGCGTTAACGGACTAGCGGGGGGTAATGAGCAGTTCTTC. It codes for CSVNGLAGGNEQFF.

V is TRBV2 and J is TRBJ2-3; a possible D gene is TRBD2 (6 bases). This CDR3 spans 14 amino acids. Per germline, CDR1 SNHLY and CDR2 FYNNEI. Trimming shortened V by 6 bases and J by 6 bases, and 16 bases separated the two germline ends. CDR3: CASSQSGPRDTQYF. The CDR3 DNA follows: TGTGCCAGCAGCCAAAGCGGGCCGCGCGATACGCAGTATTTT. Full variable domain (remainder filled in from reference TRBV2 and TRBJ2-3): EPEVTQTPSHQVTQMGQEVILRCVPISNHLYFYWYRQILGQKVEFLVSFYNNEISEKSEIFDDQFSVERPDGSNFTLKIRSTKLEDSAMYFCASSQSGPRDTQYFGPGTRLTVL.

As DNA, the CDR3 is TGTGCCAGCCACCGGACAGGGGGAGCCGATACGCAGTATTTT. Translating it yields CASHRTGGADTQYF. V is TRBV6-5 and J is TRBJ2-3, with TRBD1 matching 10 bases. The CDR3 runs 14 residues. V shed 8 bases and J 6 bases; nucleotides not matched to a gene: 8. Germline assignment: CDR1 MNHEY and CDR2 SVGAGI.

The CDR3: CASSRQGFDGYTF. In DNA form, the CDR3 reads TGTGCCAGCAGCCGACAGGGTTTCGATGGCTACACCTTC. The rearrangement joins TRBV6-2 or TRBV6-3 to TRBJ1-2, with TRBD1 matching over 7 bases. This CDR3 has 13 amino acids. Germline V gene sequence: CDR1 MNHEY, CDR2 SVGEGT. The trim removed 6 bases at V and 6 bases at J, leaving 7 bases unmatched.

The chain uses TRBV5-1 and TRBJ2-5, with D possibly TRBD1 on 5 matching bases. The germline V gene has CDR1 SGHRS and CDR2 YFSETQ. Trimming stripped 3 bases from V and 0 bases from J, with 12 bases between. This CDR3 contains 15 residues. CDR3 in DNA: TGCGCCAGCAGCTCACCCGAAGGGGACCAAGAGACCCAGTACTTC. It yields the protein CASSSPEGDQETQYF.

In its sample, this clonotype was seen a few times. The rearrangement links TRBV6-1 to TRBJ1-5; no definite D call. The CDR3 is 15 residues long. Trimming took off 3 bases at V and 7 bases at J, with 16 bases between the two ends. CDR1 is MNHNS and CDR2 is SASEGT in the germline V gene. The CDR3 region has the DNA TGTGCCAGCAGTGATCGGGGAAGTGTTGGACAGCCCCAGCATTTT. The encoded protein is CASSDRGSVGQPQHF.

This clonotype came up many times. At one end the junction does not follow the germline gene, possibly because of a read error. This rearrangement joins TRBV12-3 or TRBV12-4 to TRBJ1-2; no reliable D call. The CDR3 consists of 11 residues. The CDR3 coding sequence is TGTGCCAGCAGCTTAGGCTATGGCTACACCTTC. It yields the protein CASSLGYGYTF.

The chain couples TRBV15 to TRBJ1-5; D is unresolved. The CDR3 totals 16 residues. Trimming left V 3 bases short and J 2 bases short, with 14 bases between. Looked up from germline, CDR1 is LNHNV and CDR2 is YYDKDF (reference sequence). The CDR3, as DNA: TGTGCCACCAGCAGGCCGCTGGGTGGCGGCAATCAGCCCCAGCATTTT. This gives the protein CATSRPLGGGNQPQHF.

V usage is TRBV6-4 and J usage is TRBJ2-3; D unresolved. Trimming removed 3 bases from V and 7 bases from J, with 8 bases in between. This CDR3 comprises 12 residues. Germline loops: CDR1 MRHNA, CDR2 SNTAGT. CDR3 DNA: TGTGCCAGCAGTGATGGTTTAAATACGCAGTATTTT. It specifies CASSDGLNTQYF.

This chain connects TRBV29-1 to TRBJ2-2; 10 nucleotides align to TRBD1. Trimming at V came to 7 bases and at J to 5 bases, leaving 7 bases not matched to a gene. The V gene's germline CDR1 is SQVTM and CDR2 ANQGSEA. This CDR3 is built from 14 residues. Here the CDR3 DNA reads TGCAGCGGATGGGACAGGGGTCATACCGGGGAGCTGTTTTTT. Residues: CSGWDRGHTGELFF.

In DNA form, the CDR3 reads TGTGCCAGCAGCCCAGGGGCAGGCAAACAAGAGACCCAGTACTTC. Translating it yields CASSPGAGKQETQYF. The chain recombines TRBV7-8 with TRBJ2-5; D possibly corresponds to TRBD1 (6 bases). This CDR3 contains 15 residues. The V end was cut by 5 bases, the J end by 2 bases, with 15 bases between. CDR1 SGHVS and CDR2 FQNEAQ come from the germline V gene.

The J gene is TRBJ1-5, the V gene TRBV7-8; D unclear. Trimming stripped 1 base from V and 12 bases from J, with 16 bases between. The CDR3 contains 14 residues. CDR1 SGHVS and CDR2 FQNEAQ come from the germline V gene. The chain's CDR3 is CASSLGGWGDLQHF. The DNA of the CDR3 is TGTGCCAGCAGCTTAGGAGGGTGGGGAGATCTCCAGCATTTT.

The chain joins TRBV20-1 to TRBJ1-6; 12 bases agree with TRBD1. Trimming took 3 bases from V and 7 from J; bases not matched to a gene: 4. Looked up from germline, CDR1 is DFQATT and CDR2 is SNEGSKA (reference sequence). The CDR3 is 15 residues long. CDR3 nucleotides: TGCAGTGCTAGGGGGACAGGGGGCGGAAATTCACCCCTCCACTTT. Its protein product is CSARGTGGGNSPLHF.

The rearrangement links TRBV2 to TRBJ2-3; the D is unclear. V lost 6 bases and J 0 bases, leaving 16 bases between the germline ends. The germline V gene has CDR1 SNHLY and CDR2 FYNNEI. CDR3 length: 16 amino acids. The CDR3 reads CASSHGPSASTDTQYF. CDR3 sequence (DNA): TGTGCCAGCAGCCACGGGCCCTCTGCTAGCACAGATACGCAGTATTTT.

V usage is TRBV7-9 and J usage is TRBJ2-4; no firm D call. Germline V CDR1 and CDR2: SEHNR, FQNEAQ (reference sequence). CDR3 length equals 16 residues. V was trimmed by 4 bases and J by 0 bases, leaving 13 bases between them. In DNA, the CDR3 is TGTGCCAGCAGCTGTTCGTTCTGTCTAGCCAAAAACATTCAGTACTTC. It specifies CASSCSFCLAKNIQYF.

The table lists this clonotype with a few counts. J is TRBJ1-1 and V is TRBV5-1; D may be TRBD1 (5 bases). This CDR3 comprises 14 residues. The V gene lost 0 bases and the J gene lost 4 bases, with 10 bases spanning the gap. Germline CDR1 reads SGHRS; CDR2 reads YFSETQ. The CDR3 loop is CASSLAGLTTEAFF. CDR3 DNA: TGCGCCAGCAGCTTGGCGGGACTGACCACTGAAGCTTTCTTT.

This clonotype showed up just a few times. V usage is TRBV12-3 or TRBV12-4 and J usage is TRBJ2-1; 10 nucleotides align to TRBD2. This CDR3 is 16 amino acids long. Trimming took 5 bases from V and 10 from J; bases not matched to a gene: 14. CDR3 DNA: TGTGCCAGCAGTCAAAACCCCGGACTAGCGGCAGACGAGCAGTTCTTC. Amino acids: CASSQNPGLAADEQFF.

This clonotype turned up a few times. CDR3 in amino acids: CASSSSGGVYTF. The CDR3 DNA sequence: TGTGCCAGCAGTTCGTCGGGAGGGGTCTACACCTTC. The chain carries TRBV11-3 and TRBJ1-2; the D gene is possibly TRBD1 (5 bases). Germline CDR1 and CDR2: SGHNT and YENEEA. The V and J ends lost 6 bases and 10 bases respectively, with 15 bases between them. This CDR3 contains 12 residues.

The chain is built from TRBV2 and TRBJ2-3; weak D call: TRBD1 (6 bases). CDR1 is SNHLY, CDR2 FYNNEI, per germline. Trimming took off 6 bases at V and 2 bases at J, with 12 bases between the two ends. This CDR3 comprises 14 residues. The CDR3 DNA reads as TGTGCCAGCAGAAACAGGGCCTCCACAGATACGCAGTATTTT. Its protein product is CASRNRASTDTQYF.

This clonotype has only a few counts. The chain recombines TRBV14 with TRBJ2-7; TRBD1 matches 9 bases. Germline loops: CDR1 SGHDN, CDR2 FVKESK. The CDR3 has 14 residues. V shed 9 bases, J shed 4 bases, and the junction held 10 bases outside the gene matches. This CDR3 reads CASSYRTGVYEQYF. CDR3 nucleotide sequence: TGTGCCAGTTCTTACCGGACAGGGGTTTACGAGCAGTACTTC.

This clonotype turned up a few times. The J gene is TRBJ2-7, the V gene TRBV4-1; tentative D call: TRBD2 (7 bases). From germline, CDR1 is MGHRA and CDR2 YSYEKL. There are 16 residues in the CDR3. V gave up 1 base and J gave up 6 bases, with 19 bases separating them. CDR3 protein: CASSQVGGAGAGEQYF. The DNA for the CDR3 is TGCGCCAGCAGCCAAGTTGGTGGGGCGGGGGCTGGCGAGCAGTACTTC.

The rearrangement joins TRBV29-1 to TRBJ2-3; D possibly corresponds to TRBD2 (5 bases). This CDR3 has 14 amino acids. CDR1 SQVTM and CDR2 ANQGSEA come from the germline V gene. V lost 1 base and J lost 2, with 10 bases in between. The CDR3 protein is CSVEGGFLTDTQYF. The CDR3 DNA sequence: TGCAGCGTTGAAGGAGGGTTCCTCACAGATACGCAGTATTTT.

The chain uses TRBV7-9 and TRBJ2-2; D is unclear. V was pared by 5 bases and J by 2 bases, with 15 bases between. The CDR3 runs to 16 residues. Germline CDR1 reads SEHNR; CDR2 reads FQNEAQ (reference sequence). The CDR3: CASSPRADRNTGELFF. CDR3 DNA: TGTGCCAGCAGCCCTCGCGCGGACCGAAACACCGGGGAGCTGTTTTTT. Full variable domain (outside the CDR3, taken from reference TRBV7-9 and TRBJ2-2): DTGVSQNPRHKITKRGQNVTFRCDPISEHNRLYWYRQTLGQGPEFLTYFQNEAQLEKSRLLSDRFSAERPKGSFSTLEIQRTEQGDSAMYLCASSPRADRNTGELFFGEGSRLTVL.